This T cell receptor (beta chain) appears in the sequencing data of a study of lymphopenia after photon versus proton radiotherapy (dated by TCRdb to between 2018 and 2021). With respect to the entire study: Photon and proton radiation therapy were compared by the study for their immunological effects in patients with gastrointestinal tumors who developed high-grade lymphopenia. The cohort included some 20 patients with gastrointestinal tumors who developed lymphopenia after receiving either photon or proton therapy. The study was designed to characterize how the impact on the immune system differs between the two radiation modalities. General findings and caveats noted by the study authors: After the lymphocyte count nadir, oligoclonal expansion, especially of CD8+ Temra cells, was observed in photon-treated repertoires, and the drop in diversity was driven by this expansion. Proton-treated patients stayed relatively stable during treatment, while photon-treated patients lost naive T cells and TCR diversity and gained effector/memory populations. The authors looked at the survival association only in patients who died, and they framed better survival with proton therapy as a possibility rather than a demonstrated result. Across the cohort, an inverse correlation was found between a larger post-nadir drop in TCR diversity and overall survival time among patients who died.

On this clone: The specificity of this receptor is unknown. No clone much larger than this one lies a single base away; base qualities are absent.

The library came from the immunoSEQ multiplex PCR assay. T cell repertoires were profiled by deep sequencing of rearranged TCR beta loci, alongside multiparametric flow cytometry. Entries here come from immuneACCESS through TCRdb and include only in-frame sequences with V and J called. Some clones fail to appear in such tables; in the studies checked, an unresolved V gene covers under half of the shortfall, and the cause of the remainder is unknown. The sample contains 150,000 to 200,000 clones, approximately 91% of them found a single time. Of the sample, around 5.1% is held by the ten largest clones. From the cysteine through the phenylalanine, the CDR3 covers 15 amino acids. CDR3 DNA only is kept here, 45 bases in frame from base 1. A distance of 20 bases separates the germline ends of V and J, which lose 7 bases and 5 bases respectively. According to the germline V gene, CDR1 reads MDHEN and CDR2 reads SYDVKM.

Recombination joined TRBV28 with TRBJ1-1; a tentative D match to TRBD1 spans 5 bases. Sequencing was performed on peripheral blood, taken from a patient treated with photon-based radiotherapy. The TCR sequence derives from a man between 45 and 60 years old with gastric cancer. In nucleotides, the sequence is TGTGCCAGCATTTGGTCCGCAGGGAAAGGAACTGAAGCTTTCTTT. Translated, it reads CASIWSAGKGTEAFF.